This TCR beta chain was recorded in a study of Ad26.COV2.S vaccination and SARS-CoV-2 variants (dated by TCRdb to the early 2020s). Background on the whole study: Vaccine-arm donors were drawn from COV1001, a multicentre, randomized, double-blind, placebo-controlled phase I-IIa trial of Ad26.COV2.S in healthy adults. Dosing of Ad26.COV2.S was intramuscular, at either 5x10^10 or 1x10^11 viral particles, delivered as one shot or as two shots spaced 56 days apart. Sequencing of the TCRbeta repertoire served to evaluate the specificity and breadth of SARS-CoV-2-reactive T cell receptors following Ad26.COV2.S vaccination. The TCR-sequenced set comprised around 30 samples: some 20 Ad26.COV2.S vaccine recipients, 5 placebo recipients and 8 SARS-CoV-2 convalescent individuals. Trial participants were randomized into five groups of five: low-dose or high-dose Ad26.COV2.S given once or twice, or placebo on both occasions. Investigators remained blinded to trial group allocation during experiments and outcome assessment. The paper's findings and limits, for the study overall: Substantial breadth of spike-specific CD8+ and CD4+ T cell responses was reported after vaccination. According to the authors, total T cell responses may have been underestimated by the TCR breadth and depth analyses. Ad26.COV2.S recipients had higher spike-specific TCR breadth than placebo recipients (P = 0.0014). Comparable non-spike TCR breadth was observed between vaccine and placebo recipients, consistent with only spike being contained in the vaccine. The study lacked the statistical power to compare responses across vaccine doses or regimens.

Interpreted using the paper, the treatment or condition label stands for: about 20 received Ad26.COV2.S at low or high dose, single or two shots; a few received placebo; per-sample allocation not given. Repertoires of vaccine and placebo recipients were sequenced from samples taken on day 63 after the first injection. Between 29 July and 7 August 2020, Cohort 1b enrolled some 25 adults aged 18-55 years at one site in Boston, USA. As a vaccine, Ad26.COV2.S was a replication-incompetent adenovirus type 26 vector that expressed a prefusion-stabilized SARS-CoV-2 spike protein derived from the original Wuhan strain. The immunoSEQ Assay was the method used to sequence TCRbeta CDR3 regions. After extraction, genomic DNA underwent amplification by bias-controlled multiplex PCR, followed by high-throughput sequencing. The authors processed their data as follows. To quantify the absolute abundance of every unique TCRbeta CDR3 region, sequences were collapsed and filtered. T cell fraction was estimated by normalizing TCRbeta template counts to usable DNA, which was measured by amplifying reference genes present in all nucleated cells. Repertoire TCRs were annotated as SARS-CoV-2-specific when V gene, CDR3 amino acid sequence and J gene were exactly matched to a known reactive TCR set. The reference SARS-CoV-2 TCR set came from MIRA and was filtered for enrichment in COVID-19-positive ImmuneCODE repertoires, removing public or cross-reactive TCRs. Based on the MIRA antigens, annotated TCRs were further analysed at the level of specific ORF or position within ORF. Depth was the summed frequency of annotated unique rearrangements, while breadth was defined as annotated unique rearrangements over total unique productive rearrangements. Two-sided Wilcoxon rank-sum tests were used to compare TCR breadth between groups. Here the immuneACCESS table is served through TCRdb, limited to in-frame sequences with V and J called. Missing clones are a known gap in these copies; in checked studies unresolved V genes cover under half, and the rest lacks a known reason. V, J and clone size were drawn from that table, and D and trimming were deduced from the DNA. The sample table lists 400,000 or so clones, less than 90% of them with a count of one. The ten most abundant clones make up around 3.4% of the sample.

Remarks on this clone: Its specific antigen is unknown. There are no base qualities to consult, and no much larger clone falls within one base.

According to the germline V gene (reference sequence), CDR1 reads PRHDT and CDR2 reads FYEKMQ. V is clipped by 8 bases and J by 3 bases, and the sequence between their germline boundaries is 22 bases long. From its cysteine to its phenylalanine, the CDR3 spans 16 amino acids. CDR3 DNA is the only sequence kept; it has 48 bases, read in frame from the first base. The rearranged chain carries TRBV13 and TRBJ1-2; the D gene is perhaps TRBD1, from 6 matching bases. This TCR derives from a person aged 18-60 years who received the Ad26.COV2.S COVID-19 vaccine or a placebo. The material sequenced was peripheral blood, taken in a trial of Ad26.COV2.S vaccine versus placebo. The CDR3 is CASARSQQGLYYGYTF. The base sequence is TGTGCCAGCGCTCGATCCCAACAGGGTCTATACTATGGCTACACCTTC.